The clone carrying this T cell receptor (beta chain) has at least ten counts. These data are taken from a study of neurological immune-mediated disorders. TCRdb reanalysed the 5' RACE reads using MiXCR and keeps one entry per CDR3 protein. There are 45,000 to 55,000 distinct CDR3 sequences in the sample; about 3% occur only once, and 5.5% to 6% lies in the top ten. V lost 6 bases to trimming and J lost 0 bases, with 12 bases between them. The CDR3 loop spans 15 amino acids. This TCR was sampled from a man aged 35 to 55 with multiple sclerosis. The J gene is TRBJ1-3, the V gene TRBV12-3 or TRBV12-4, with D perhaps matching TRBD1 (5 bases). The sequencing sample was made of PBMCs. This CDR3 is CASRKPGHSGNTIYF. In nucleotides, the CDR3 is TGTGCCAGCAGAAAGCCAGGGCACTCTGGAAACACCATATATTTT.